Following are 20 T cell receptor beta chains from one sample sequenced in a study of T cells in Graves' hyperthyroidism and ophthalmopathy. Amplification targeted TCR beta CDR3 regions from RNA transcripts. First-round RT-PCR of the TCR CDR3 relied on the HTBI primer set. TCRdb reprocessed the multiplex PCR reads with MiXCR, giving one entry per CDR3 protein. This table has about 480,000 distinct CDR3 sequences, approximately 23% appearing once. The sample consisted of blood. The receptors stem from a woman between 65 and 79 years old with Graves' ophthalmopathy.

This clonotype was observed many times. In DNA form, the CDR3 reads TGCGCCAGCAGCTTGGGGGACACTGAAGCTTTCTTT. This gives the protein CASSLGDTEAFF. The chain combines TRBV5-1 with TRBJ1-1, with unresolved D. Trimming stripped 0 bases from V and 3 bases from J, with 3 bases between. The CDR3 length is 12 residues. The germline V gene has CDR1 SGHRS and CDR2 YFSETQ.

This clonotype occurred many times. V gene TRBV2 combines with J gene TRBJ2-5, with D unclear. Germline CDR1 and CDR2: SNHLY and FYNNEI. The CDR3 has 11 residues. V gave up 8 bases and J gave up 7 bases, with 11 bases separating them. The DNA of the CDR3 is TGTGCCAGCTCTAGTTTGTCGACCCAGTACTTC. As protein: CASSSLSTQYF.

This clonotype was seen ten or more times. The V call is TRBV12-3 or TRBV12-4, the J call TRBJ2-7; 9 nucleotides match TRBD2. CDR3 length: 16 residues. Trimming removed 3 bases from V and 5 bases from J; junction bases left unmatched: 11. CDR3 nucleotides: TGTGCCAGCAGTTTCGGGACTAGCATTCGTCTCCACGAGCAGTACTTC. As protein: CASSFGTSIRLHEQYF.

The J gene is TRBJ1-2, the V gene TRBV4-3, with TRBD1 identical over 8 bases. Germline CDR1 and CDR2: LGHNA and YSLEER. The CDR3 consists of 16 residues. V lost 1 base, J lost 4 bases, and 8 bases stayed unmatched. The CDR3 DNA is TGCGCCAGCAGCCAAGTCTCCGGACAGGGTGGCTATGGCTACACCTTC. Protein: CASSQVSGQGGYGYTF.

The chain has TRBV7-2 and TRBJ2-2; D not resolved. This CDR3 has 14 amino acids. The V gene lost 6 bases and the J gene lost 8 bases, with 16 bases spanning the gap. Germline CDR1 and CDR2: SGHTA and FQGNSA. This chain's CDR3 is CASSSSSVPGELFF. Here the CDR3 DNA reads TGTGCCAGCAGTTCATCTTCCGTACCGGGGGAGCTGTTTTTT.

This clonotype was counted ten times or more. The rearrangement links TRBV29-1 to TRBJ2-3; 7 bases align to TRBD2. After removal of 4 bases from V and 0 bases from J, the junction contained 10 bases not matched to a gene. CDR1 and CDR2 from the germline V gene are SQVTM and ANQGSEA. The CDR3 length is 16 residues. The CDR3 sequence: CSVGGAGLASTDTQYF. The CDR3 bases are TGCAGCGTTGGGGGAGCGGGACTCGCTAGCACAGATACGCAGTATTTT.

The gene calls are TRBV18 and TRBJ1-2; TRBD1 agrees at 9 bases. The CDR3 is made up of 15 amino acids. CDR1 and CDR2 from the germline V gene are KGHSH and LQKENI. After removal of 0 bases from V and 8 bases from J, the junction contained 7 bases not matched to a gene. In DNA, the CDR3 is TGTGCCAGCTCACCACCGATGGGACAGGGTTCCGGCTACACCTTC. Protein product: CASSPPMGQGSGYTF. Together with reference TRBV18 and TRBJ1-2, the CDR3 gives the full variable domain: NAGVMQNPRHLVRRRGQEARLRCSPMKGHSHVYWYRQLPEEGLKFMVYLQKENIIDESGMPKERFSAEFPKEGPSILRIQQVVRGDSAAYFCASSPPMGQGSGYTFGSGTRLTVV.

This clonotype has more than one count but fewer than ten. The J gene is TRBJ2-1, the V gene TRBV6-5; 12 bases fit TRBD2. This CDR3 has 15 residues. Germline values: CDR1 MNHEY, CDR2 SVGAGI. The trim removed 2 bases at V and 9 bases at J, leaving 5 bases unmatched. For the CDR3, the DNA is TGTGCCAGCAGTTACCGACTAGCGGGAGATAGTGAGCAGTTCTTC. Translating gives CASSYRLAGDSEQFF.

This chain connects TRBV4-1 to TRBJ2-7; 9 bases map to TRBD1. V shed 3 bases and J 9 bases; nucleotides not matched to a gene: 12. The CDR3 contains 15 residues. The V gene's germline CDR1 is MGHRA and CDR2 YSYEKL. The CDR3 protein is CASSQWGDRVPRQYF. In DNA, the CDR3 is TGCGCCAGCAGCCAGTGGGGGGACAGGGTACCCCGGCAGTACTTC.

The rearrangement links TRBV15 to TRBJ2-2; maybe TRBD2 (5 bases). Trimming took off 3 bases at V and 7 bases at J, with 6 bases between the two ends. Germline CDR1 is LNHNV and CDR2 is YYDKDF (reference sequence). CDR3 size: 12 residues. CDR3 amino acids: CATSREVGELFF. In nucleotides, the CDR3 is TGTGCCACCAGCAGGGAGGTCGGGGAGCTGTTTTTT.

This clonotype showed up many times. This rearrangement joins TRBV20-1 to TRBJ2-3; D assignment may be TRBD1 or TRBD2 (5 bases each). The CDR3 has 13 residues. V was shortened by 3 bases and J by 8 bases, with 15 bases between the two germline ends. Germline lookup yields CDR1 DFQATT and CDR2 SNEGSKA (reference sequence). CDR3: CSARDGGSGTQYF. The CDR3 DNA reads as TGCAGTGCTAGGGATGGGGGTAGTGGTACGCAGTATTTT.

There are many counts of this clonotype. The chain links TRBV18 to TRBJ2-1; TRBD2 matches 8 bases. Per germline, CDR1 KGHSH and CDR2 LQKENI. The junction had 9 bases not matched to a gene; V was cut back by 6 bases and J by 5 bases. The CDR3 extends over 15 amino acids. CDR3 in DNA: TGTGCCAGCTCCCCGGCCCCACTAGCGGACAATGAGCAGTTCTTC. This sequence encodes CASSPAPLADNEQFF.

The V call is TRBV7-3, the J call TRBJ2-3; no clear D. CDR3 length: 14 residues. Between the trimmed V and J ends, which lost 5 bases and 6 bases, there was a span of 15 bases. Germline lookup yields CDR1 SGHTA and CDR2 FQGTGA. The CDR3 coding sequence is TGTGCCAGCAGCCCGACCCTTTTGGGGGATACGCAGTATTTT. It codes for CASSPTLLGDTQYF.

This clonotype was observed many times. The CDR3 protein is CASSPQGLTNEKLFF. The CDR3 nucleotides are TGTGCCAGCAGTCCACAGGGGTTGACTAATGAAAAACTGTTTTTT. The genes are TRBV27 and TRBJ1-4, with 7 positions matching TRBD1. The CDR3 consists of 15 residues. The germline CDR1 and CDR2 sequences are MNHEY and SMNVEV (reference sequence). After removal of 5 bases from V and 2 bases from J, the junction contained 5 bases not matched to a gene.

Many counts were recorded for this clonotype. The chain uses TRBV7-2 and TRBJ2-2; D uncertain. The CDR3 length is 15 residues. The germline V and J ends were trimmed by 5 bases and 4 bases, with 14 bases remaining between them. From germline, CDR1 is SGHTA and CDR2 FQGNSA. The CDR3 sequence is CASSPVGLGTGELFF. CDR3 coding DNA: TGTGCCAGCAGCCCCGTAGGGCTCGGCACCGGGGAGCTGTTTTTT.

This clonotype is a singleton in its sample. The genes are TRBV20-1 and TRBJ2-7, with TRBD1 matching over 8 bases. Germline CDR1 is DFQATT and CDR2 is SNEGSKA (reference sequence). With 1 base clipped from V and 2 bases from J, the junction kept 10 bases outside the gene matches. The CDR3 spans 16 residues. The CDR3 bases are TGCAGTGCTAGAGGCCCCCGGACAGGGATCCCCTACGAGCAGTACTTC. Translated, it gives CSARGPRTGIPYEQYF.

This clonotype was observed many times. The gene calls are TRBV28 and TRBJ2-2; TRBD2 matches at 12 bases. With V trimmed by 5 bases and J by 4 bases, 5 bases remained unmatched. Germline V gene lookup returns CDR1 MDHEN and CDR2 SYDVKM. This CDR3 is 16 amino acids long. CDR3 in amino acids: CASSRLAGGGTGELFF. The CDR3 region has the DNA TGTGCCAGCAGTCGGCTAGCGGGAGGGGGCACCGGGGAGCTGTTTTTT. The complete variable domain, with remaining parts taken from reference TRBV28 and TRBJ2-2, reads DVKVTQSSRYLVKRTGEKVFLECVQDMDHENMFWYRQDPGLGLRLIYFSYDVKMKEKGDIPEGYSVSREKKERFSLILESASTNQTSMYLCASSRLAGGGTGELFFGEGSRLTVL.

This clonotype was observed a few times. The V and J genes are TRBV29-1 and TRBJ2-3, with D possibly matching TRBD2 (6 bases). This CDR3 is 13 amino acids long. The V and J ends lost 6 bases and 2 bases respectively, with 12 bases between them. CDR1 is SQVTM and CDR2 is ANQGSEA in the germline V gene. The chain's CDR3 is CSVASGFTDTQYF. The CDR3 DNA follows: TGCAGCGTCGCAAGCGGGTTCACAGATACGCAGTATTTT.

The CDR3 spells CASSSDSGADTQYF. The CDR3 DNA follows: TGTGCCAGCAGCTCTGATAGCGGAGCAGATACGCAGTATTTT. The genes are TRBV7-2 and TRBJ2-3, with D maybe TRBD2 (6 bases). Trimming left V 4 bases short and J 4 bases short, with 12 bases between. Germline CDR1 reads SGHTA; CDR2 reads FQGNSA. This CDR3 region has 14 residues.

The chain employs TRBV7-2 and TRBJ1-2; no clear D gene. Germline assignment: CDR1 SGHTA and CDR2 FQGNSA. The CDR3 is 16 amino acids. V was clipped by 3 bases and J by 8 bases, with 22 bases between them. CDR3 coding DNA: TGTGCCAGCAGCTTGGGTGTCGAACTCCTTTCTTGGGGCTACACCTTC. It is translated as CASSLGVELLSWGYTF.